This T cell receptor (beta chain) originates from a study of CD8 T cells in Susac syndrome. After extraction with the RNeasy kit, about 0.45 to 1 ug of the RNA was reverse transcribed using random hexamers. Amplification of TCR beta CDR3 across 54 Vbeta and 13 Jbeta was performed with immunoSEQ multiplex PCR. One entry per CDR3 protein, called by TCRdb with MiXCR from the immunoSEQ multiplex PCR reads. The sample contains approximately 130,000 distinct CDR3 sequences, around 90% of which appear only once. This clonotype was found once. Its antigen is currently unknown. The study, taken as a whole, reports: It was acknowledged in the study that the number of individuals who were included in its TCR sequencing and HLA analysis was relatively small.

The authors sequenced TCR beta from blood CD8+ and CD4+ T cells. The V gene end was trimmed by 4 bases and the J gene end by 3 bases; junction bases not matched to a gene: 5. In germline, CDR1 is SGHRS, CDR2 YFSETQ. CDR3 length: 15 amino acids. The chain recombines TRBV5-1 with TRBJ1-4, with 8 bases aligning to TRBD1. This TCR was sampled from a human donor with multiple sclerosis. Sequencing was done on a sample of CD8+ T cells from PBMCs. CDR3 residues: CASSERGQANEKLFF. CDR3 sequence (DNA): TGCGCCAGCAGCGAGAGGGGACAGGCTAATGAAAAACTGTTTTTT.